The 22 T cell receptor beta chains listed next were all sequenced from one sample in a study of blood T cell repertoires in COVID-19. Only in-frame clones appear in the TCRdb table, and some are missing; sequencing was by immunoSEQ multiplex PCR. The data contain about 260,000 clones, about 90% of them singletons. The sample comprised peripheral blood. The source of these receptors is a woman in her forties who had recovered from COVID-19.

This clone was found once. The rearrangement links TRBV13 to TRBJ1-2; no clear D. The CDR3 extends over 14 amino acids. V was clipped by 1 base and J by 8 bases, with 14 bases between them. CDR1 PRHDT and CDR2 FYEKMQ come from the germline V gene (reference sequence). The CDR3 sequence: CASSLDARRIGYTF. The DNA for the CDR3 is TGTGCCAGCAGCTTAGACGCCAGGAGGATAGGCTACACCTTC.

The chain is built from TRBV5-1 and TRBJ2-1; D perhaps matches TRBD2 (6 bases). The CDR3 covers 16 residues. Germline lookup yields CDR1 SGHRS and CDR2 YFSETQ. Trimming removed 0 bases from V and 6 bases from J, with 16 bases in between. The CDR3 loop is CASSLAGLTEGNEQFF. DNA for the CDR3: TGCGCCAGCAGCTTGGCCGGACTAACGGAGGGCAATGAGCAGTTCTTC.

The chain employs TRBV7-2 and TRBJ2-5; 10 nucleotides align to TRBD2. This CDR3 has 18 residues. V was clipped by 0 bases and J by 6 bases; unmatched bases: 13. Germline-derived CDR1 and CDR2 are SGHTA and FQGNSA. CDR3 amino acids: CASSLAFIERGGSKTQYF. Written as DNA, the CDR3 is TGTGCCAGCAGCTTAGCGTTTATAGAGCGGGGGGGCTCGAAGACCCAGTACTTC. The full variable domain, with the rest looked up from reference TRBV7-2 and TRBJ2-5, is GAGVSQSPSNKVTEKGKDVELRCDPISGHTALYWYRQSLGQGLEFLIYFQGNSAPDKSGLPSDRFSAERTGGSVSTLTIQRTQQEDSAVYLCASSLAFIERGGSKTQYFGPGTRLLVL.

This chain uses TRBV7-9 with TRBJ2-5; the match to TRBD2 covers 12 bases. Germline V gives CDR1 SEHNR, CDR2 FQNEAQ (reference sequence). The junction had 9 bases not matched to a gene; V was cut back by 2 bases and J by 5 bases. The CDR3 extends over 17 amino acids. The CDR3: CASSLKLAGGFTETQYF. In DNA form, the CDR3 reads TGTGCCAGCAGCTTAAAACTAGCGGGGGGATTTACGGAGACCCAGTACTTC.

This clone appeared a few times. The genes are TRBV28 and TRBJ1-1; 9 nucleotides line up with TRBD1. Trimming took 6 bases from V and 5 from J; bases not matched to a gene: 4. The germline V gene encodes CDR1 MDHEN and CDR2 SYDVKM. The CDR3 spans 13 residues. CDR3 loop: CASRGQGRTEAFF. The DNA of the CDR3 is TGTGCCAGCAGGGGACAGGGAAGGACTGAAGCTTTCTTT.

This clone was counted a few times. The CDR3 DNA is TGTGCCAGCAGCTTGGGTCTGGGACAGGGAGACACTGAAGCTTTCTTT. Translation gives CASSLGLGQGDTEAFF. This chain links TRBV7-2 with TRBJ1-1; 9 positions agree with TRBD1. V lost 3 bases to trimming and J lost 3 bases; unmatched junction nucleotides: 8. CDR1 and CDR2 from the germline V gene are SGHTA and FQGNSA. CDR3 length: 16 residues. The full variable domain, its missing parts supplied by reference TRBV7-2 and TRBJ1-1, is GAGVSQSPSNKVTEKGKDVELRCDPISGHTALYWYRQSLGQGLEFLIYFQGNSAPDKSGLPSDRFSAERTGGSVSTLTIQRTQQEDSAVYLCASSLGLGQGDTEAFFGQGTRLTVV.

The rearrangement joins TRBV7-2 to TRBJ2-5; 13 nucleotides agree with TRBD2. The CDR3 sequence is 17 residues long. V shed 4 bases and J 5 bases; nucleotides not matched to a gene: 10. Per the germline V gene, CDR1 is SGHTA and CDR2 is FQGNSA. The chain's CDR3 is CASSSPLAGGPRETQYF. The CDR3, as DNA: TGTGCCAGCAGCTCCCCACTAGCGGGGGGGCCTCGGGAGACCCAGTACTTC.

This clone has a handful of counts. This rearrangement joins TRBV2 to TRBJ2-1; perhaps TRBD1 as D (5 bases). Germline V gene lookup returns CDR1 SNHLY and CDR2 FYNNEI. The CDR3 totals 15 residues. The V and J ends lost 6 bases and 0 bases respectively, with 12 bases between them. The CDR3 bases are TGTGCCAGCAGCCTACAGGACCCCTCCTACAATGAGCAGTTCTTC. Translated: CASSLQDPSYNEQFF.

The chain has TRBV5-1 and TRBJ2-5; unclear D gene. Trimming removed 2 bases at V and 5 bases at J, with 10 bases between. This CDR3 contains 13 residues. Germline V gene data show CDR1 as SGHRS and CDR2 as YFSETQ. CDR3 nucleotide sequence: TGCGCCAGCAGCTTTGCACCCGCGGAGACCCAGTACTTC. This sequence encodes CASSFAPAETQYF.

The chain uses TRBV19 and TRBJ1-6; D is undetermined. The CDR3 totals 13 residues. V was pared by 2 bases and J by 16 bases, with 15 bases between. Germline values: CDR1 LNHDA, CDR2 SQIVND (reference sequence). CDR3 sequence (DNA): TGTGCCAGTAGTATAATGAATAAAAGCCAACTCCACTTT. Translated: CASSIMNKSQLHF.

This clone was counted a few times. The germline gene is not matched at one end of the junction; a read error may be the cause. The chain employs TRBV27 and TRBJ1-1; D is undetermined. The CDR3 runs 11 residues. Germline V gene lookup returns CDR1 MNHEY and CDR2 SMNVEV (reference sequence). In DNA form, the CDR3 reads TGTGCCAGCAGCCAGTTTGGGAGCTTATCCTTT. Translating gives CASSQFGSLSF.

The CDR3: CSAYPGGAEAFF. CDR3 in DNA: TGCAGCGCCTACCCGGGGGGGGCGGAAGCTTTCTTT. The gene calls are TRBV29-1 and TRBJ1-1, with D possibly matching TRBD1 (6 bases). Per germline, CDR1 SQVTM and CDR2 ANQGSEA. This CDR3 region has 12 residues. V was pared by 7 bases and J by 8 bases, with 17 bases between. Full variable domain (missing parts from reference TRBV29-1 and TRBJ1-1): SAVISQKPSRDICQRGTSLTIQCQVDSQVTMMFWYRQQPGQSLTLIATANQGSEATYESGFVIDKFPISRPNLTFSTLTVSNMSPEDSSIYLCSAYPGGAEAFFGQGTRLTVV.

The J gene is TRBJ2-1, the V gene TRBV20-1; D is unresolved. Trimming left V 6 bases short and J 6 bases short, with 6 bases between. Germline V gives CDR1 DFQATT, CDR2 SNEGSKA (reference sequence). The CDR3 consists of 10 residues. The CDR3 spells CSALTNEQFF. The CDR3 nucleotides read TGCAGTGCCCTAACCAATGAGCAGTTCTTC.

The chain combines TRBV11-2 with TRBJ2-2; 9 nucleotides match TRBD2. Germline-derived CDR1 and CDR2 are SGHAT and FQNNGV. With V trimmed by 0 bases and J by 5 bases, 7 bases remained unmatched. This CDR3 region has 17 residues. For the CDR3, the DNA is TGTGCCAGCAGCTTAGAATTGGCGGGGGGGCGTACCGGGGAGCTGTTTTTT. Encoded protein: CASSLELAGGRTGELFF.

This CDR3 is CASSQGLDGTDTQYF. The DNA for the CDR3 is TGCGCCAGCAGCCAGGGACTGGATGGCACAGATACGCAGTATTTT. V is TRBV5-1 and J is TRBJ2-3; TRBD2 is a possible D gene (6 bases). Germline V CDR1 and CDR2: SGHRS, YFSETQ. The length of the CDR3 is 15 residues. V lost 4 bases and J lost 1, with 13 bases in between.

The V gene is TRBV7-2, the J gene TRBJ2-3, with a possible D match to TRBD2 (7 bases). The CDR3 is 12 amino acids. Trimming took 6 bases from V and 6 from J, leaving 10 bases between them. Germline V gene lookup returns CDR1 SGHTA and CDR2 FQGNSA. This CDR3 reads CASSRGADTQYF. The CDR3, as DNA: TGTGCCAGCAGTCGGGGGGCGGATACGCAGTATTTT.

V gene TRBV7-2 combines with J gene TRBJ2-7; 8 bases fit TRBD2. Unmatched junction bases numbered 4, after V lost 3 bases and J lost 0 bases. The CDR3 length is 15 residues. The germline gives CDR1 SGHTA, CDR2 FQGNSA. CDR3 in amino acids: CASSLRGVVSYEQYF. The CDR3 DNA is TGTGCCAGCAGCTTGCGGGGGGTCGTCTCCTACGAGCAGTACTTC.

The V and J genes are TRBV7-8 and TRBJ2-7; possible D gene TRBD1, 6 bases. V was trimmed by 6 bases and J by 4 bases, leaving 13 bases between them. This CDR3 is 13 amino acids long. Germline V CDR1 and CDR2: SGHVS, FQNEAQ. The CDR3 bases are TGTGCCAGCAGACCCGGGACACATTACGAGCAGTACTTC. Protein product: CASRPGTHYEQYF.

The J gene is TRBJ2-1, the V gene TRBV15; the match to TRBD1 covers 8 bases. The CDR3 consists of 14 residues. The germline V gene has CDR1 LNHNV and CDR2 YYDKDF (reference sequence). V lost 8 bases to trimming and J lost 8 bases; unmatched junction nucleotides: 11. CDR3: CATGGAGGRDEQFF. The CDR3 DNA is TGTGCCACCGGGGGCGCAGGGGGCAGGGATGAGCAGTTCTTC.

Comments on this clone: Within the sample, other DNA sequences also encode this same CDR3. The V gene is TRBV5-1, the J gene TRBJ2-5; a possible D gene is TRBD1 (6 bases). Trimming removed 4 bases at V and 2 bases at J, with 15 bases between. Germline CDR1 is SGHRS and CDR2 is YFSETQ. This CDR3 is built from 15 residues. The CDR3 is CASSATGTLQETQYF. The CDR3, as DNA: TGCGCCAGCAGCGCAACCGGGACATTACAAGAGACCCAGTACTTC. Full variable domain (missing parts from reference TRBV5-1 and TRBJ2-5): KAGVTQTPRYLIKTRGQQVTLSCSPISGHRSVSWYQQTPGQGLQFLFEYFSETQRNKGNFPGRFSGRQFSNSRSEMNVSTLELGDSALYLCASSATGTLQETQYFGPGTRLLVL.

The genes are TRBV2 and TRBJ1-1; D is perhaps TRBD1 (6 bases). V lost 6 bases and J 6 bases, leaving 17 bases between the germline ends. This CDR3 spans 14 amino acids. Germline values: CDR1 SNHLY, CDR2 FYNNEI. The CDR3 DNA sequence: TGTGCCAGCAGCAAAGACAGGATTGGGGCTGAAGCTTTCTTT. Translated: CASSKDRIGAEAFF. Combining the CDR3 with reference TRBV2 and TRBJ1-1 gives the whole variable domain EPEVTQTPSHQVTQMGQEVILRCVPISNHLYFYWYRQILGQKVEFLVSFYNNEISEKSEIFDDQFSVERPDGSNFTLKIRSTKLEDSAMYFCASSKDRIGAEAFFGQGTRLTVV.

The V call is TRBV19, the J call TRBJ1-2, with 7 nucleotides matching TRBD1. This CDR3 comprises 14 residues. V lost 5 bases to trimming and J lost 4 bases; unmatched junction nucleotides: 7. Looked up from germline, CDR1 is LNHDA and CDR2 is SQIVND (reference sequence). The CDR3: CASSQTGNSYGYTF. CDR3 nucleotide sequence: TGTGCCAGTAGTCAGACAGGGAATAGCTATGGCTACACCTTC.